Included here is one T cell receptor (beta chain) sequence, with context. V was clipped by 0 bases and J by 0 bases, with 10 bases between them. The germline CDR1 and CDR2 sequences are LNHDA and SQIVND (reference sequence). The CDR3 sequence is 16 residues long. The data originate from a study of cytomegalovirus exposure and HLA in healthy donors. Primers: 60 Vbeta forward and 13 Jbeta reverse. Profiling relied on immunoSEQ multiplex PCR, and the TCRdb table lists in-frame clones only, not all of them. The data show about 130,000 clones, under 80% seen once. The clonotype comes from a woman aged 55-69 years in good health and CMV-seropositive. The chain links TRBV19 to TRBJ2-3, with D tentatively TRBD1 (5 bases). Material for sequencing was PBMCs. Written as DNA, the CDR3 is TGTGCCAGTAGTATAGATGTGACAGCTAGCACAGATACGCAGTATTTT. Translation: CASSIDVTASTDTQYF. Looking up the rest from reference TRBV19 and TRBJ2-3 gives the full variable domain: DGGITQSPKYLFRKEGQNVTLSCEQNLNHDAMYWYRQDPGQGLRLIYYSQIVNDFQKGDIAEGYSVSREKKESFPLTVTSAQKNPTAFYLCASSIDVTASTDTQYFGPGTRLTVL.